This T cell receptor beta chain was captured by sequencing in a study of cytomegalovirus exposure and HLA in healthy donors. This PCR relied on a set of 60 Vbeta primers and 13 Jbeta primers. The protocol was immunoSEQ multiplex PCR, while the TCRdb copy is restricted to in-frame clones and leaves out a portion. The repertoire table contains fewer than 100,000 clones. V was pared by 1 base and J by 8 bases, with 2 bases of the junction left unmatched. The CDR3 has 13 residues. From germline, CDR1 is SGHAT and CDR2 FQNNGV. Specimen: PBMCs. This clonotype originated in a woman aged 60-75 years in good health and CMV-seronegative. V gene TRBV11-2 combines with J gene TRBJ1-1; 9 nucleotides line up with TRBD1. Written as DNA, the CDR3 is TGTGCCAGCAGCTTAGTGGACAGGGGCGAAGCTTTCTTT. Amino acid sequence: CASSLVDRGEAFF.